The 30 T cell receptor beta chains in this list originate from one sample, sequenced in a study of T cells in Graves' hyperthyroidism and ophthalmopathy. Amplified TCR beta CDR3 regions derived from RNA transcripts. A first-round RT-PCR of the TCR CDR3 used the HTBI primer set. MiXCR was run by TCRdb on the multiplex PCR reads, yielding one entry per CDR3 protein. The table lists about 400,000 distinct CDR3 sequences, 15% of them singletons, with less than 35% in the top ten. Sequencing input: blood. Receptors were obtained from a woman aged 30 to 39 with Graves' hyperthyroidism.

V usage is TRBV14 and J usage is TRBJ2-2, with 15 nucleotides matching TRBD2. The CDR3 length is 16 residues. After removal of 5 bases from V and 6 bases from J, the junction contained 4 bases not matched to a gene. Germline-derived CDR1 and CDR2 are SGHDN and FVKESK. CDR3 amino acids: CASSRRTSGRAGELFF. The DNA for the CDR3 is TGTGCCAGCAGCAGACGGACTAGCGGGAGGGCCGGGGAGCTGTTTTTT.

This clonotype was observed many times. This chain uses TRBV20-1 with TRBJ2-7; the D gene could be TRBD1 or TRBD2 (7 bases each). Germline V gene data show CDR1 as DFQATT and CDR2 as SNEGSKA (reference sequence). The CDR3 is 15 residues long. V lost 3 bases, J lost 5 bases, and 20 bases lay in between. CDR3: CSASLPTGTTNEQYF. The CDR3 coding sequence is TGCAGTGCTAGCCTACCGACAGGGACTACTAACGAGCAGTACTTC.

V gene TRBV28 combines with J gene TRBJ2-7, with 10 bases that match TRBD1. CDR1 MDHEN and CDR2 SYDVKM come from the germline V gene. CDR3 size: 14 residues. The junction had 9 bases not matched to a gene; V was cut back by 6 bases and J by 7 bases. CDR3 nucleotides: TGTGCCAGCAGCCACCCGGGACAGGGGCTGGAGCAGTACTTC. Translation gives CASSHPGQGLEQYF.

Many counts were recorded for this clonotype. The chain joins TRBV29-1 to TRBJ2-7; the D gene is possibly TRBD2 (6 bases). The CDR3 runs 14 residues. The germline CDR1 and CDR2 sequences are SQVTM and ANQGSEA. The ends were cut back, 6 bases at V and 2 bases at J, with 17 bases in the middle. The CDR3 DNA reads TGCAGCGTCCTCCCGAGGAGGGAGCCCTACGAGCAGTACTTC. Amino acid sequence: CSVLPRREPYEQYF.

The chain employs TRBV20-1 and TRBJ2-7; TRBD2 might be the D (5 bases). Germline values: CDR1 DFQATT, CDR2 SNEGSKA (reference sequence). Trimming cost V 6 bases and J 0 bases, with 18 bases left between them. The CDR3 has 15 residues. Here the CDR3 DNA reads TGCAGTGCCCCGGGGTCCGGCGGGTACTCCTACGAGCAGTACTTC. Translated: CSAPGSGGYSYEQYF.

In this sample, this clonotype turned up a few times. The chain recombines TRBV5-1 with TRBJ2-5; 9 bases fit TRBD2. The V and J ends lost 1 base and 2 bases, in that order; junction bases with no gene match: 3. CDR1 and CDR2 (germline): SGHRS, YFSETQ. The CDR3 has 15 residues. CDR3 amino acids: CASSLSTSGQETQYF. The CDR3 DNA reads TGCGCCAGCAGCTTGTCGACTAGCGGACAAGAGACCCAGTACTTC.

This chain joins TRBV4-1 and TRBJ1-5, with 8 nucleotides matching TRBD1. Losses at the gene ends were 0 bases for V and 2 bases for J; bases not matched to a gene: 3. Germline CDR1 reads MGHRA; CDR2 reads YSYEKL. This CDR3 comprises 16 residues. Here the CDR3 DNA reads TGCGCCAGCAGCCAAGAGGCAGGGGGCGGCAATCAGCCCCAGCATTTT. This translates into CASSQEAGGGNQPQHF.

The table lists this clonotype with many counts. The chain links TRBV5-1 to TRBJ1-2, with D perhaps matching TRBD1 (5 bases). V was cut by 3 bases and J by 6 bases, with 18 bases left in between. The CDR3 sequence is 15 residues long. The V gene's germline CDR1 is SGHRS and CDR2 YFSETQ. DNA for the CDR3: TGCGCCAGCAGCTCTTCCCAGGGACTTGAGAATGGCTACACCTTC. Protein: CASSSSQGLENGYTF.

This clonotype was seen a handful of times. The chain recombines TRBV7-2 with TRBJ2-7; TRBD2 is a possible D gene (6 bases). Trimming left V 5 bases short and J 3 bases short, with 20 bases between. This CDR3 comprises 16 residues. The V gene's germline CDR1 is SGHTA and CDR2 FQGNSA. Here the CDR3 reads CASSLAPGTADYEQYF. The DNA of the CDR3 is TGTGCCAGCAGCCTGGCCCCCGGGACTGCGGACTACGAGCAGTACTTC.

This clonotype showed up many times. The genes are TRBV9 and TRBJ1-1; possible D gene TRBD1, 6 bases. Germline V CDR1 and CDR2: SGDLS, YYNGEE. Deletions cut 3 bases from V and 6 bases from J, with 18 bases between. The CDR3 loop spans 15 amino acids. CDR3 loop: CASSGGQGIGAEAFF. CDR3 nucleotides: TGTGCCAGCAGCGGAGGCCAGGGGATTGGGGCTGAAGCTTTCTTT.

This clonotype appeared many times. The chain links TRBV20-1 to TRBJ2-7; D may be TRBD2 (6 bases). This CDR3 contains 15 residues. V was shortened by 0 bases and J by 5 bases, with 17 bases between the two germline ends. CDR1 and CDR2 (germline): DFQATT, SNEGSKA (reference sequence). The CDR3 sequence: CSARDGGKQDDEQYF. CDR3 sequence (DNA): TGCAGTGCTAGAGACGGGGGAAAACAGGATGACGAGCAGTACTTC.

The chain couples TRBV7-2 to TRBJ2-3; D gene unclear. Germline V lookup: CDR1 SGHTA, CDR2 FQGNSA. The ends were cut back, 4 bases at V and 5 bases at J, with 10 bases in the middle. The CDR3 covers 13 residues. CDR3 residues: CASSSPPEDTQYF. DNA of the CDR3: TGTGCCAGCAGCTCGCCCCCGGAAGATACGCAGTATTTT.

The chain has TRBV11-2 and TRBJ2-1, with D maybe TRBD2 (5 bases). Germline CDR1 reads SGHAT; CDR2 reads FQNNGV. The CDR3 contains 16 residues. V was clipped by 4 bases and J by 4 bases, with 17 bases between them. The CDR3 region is CASSSLVVAQYNEQFF. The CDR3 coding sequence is TGTGCCAGCAGCTCCTTAGTAGTAGCGCAATACAATGAGCAGTTCTTC.

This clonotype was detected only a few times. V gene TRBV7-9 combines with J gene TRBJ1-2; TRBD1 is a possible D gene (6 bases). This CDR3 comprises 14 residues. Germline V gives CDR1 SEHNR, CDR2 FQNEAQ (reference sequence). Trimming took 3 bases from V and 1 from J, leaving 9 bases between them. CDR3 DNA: TGTGCCAGCAGCTTGTGGACAGTTAACTATGGCTACACCTTC. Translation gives CASSLWTVNYGYTF.

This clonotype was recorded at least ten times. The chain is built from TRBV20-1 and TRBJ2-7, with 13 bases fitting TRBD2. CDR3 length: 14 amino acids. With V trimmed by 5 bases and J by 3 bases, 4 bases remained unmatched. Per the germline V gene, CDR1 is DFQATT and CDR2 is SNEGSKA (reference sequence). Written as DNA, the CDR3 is TGCAGTGCTCCCGGGACTAGCGGGAACTACGAGCAGTACTTC. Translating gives CSAPGTSGNYEQYF.

In DNA, the CDR3 is TGTGCCAGCAGTTCGGACAGGCCCCTCTCCTATAATTCACCCCTCCACTTT. It encodes CASSSDRPLSYNSPLHF. The chain has TRBV28 and TRBJ1-6; 7 bases map to TRBD1. Per the germline V gene, CDR1 is MDHEN and CDR2 is SYDVKM. The length of the CDR3 is 17 residues. V was clipped by 4 bases and J by 0 bases; unmatched bases: 6.

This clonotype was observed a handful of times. CDR3 bases: TGTGCCAGCACCCTGGCGGAGGGATTTACTGGGGCCAACGTCCTGACTTTC. Amino acids: CASTLAEGFTGANVLTF. This chain joins TRBV7-9 and TRBJ2-6; a weak D match, TRBD2 (6 bases). Germline CDR1 reads SEHNR; CDR2 reads FQNEAQ (reference sequence). V lost 7 bases to trimming and J lost 2 bases, with 18 bases between them. The CDR3 sequence is 17 residues long.

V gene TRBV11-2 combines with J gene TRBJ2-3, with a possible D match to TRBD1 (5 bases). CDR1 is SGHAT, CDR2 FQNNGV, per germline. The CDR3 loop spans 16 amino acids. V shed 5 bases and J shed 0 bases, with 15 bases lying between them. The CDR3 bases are TGTGCCAGCAGCCTCGGACAAAAGCTCAGCACAGATACGCAGTATTTT. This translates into CASSLGQKLSTDTQYF.

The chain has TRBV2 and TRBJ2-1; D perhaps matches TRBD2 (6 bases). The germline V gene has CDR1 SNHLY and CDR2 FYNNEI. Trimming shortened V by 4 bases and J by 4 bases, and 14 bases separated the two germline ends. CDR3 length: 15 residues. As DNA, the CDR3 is TGTGCCAGCAGTGGGGTAGCGGACTCTTACAATGAGCAGTTCTTC. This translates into CASSGVADSYNEQFF.

The CDR3 nucleotides read TGTGCCAGCAGTTATAATGGACTAGCGGGGCCCGCCGGGGAGCTGTTTTTT. Protein product: CASSYNGLAGPAGELFF. J is TRBJ2-2 and V is TRBV6-5, with TRBD2 identical over 12 bases. This CDR3 is built from 17 residues. From germline, CDR1 is MNHEY and CDR2 SVGAGI. Trimming cost V 3 bases and J 6 bases; bases outside gene matches: 8.

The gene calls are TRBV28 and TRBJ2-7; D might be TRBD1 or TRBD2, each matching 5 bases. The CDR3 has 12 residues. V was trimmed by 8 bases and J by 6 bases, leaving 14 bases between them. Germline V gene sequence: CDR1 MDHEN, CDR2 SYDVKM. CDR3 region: CASGAQGREQYF. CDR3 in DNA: TGTGCCAGCGGGGCCCAGGGACGCGAGCAGTACTTC.

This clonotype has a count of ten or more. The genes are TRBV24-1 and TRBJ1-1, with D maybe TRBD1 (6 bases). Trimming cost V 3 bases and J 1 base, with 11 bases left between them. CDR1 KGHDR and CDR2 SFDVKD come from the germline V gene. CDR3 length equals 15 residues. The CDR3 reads CATSDTRGGNTEAFF. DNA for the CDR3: TGTGCCACCAGTGATACCAGGGGTGGGAACACTGAAGCTTTCTTT.

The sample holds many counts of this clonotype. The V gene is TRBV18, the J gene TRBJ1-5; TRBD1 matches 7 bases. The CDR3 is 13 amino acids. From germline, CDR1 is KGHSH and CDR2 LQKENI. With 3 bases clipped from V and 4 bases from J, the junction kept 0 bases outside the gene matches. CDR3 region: CASSPDRNQPQHF. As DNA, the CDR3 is TGTGCCAGCTCACCGGACAGGAATCAGCCCCAGCATTTT.

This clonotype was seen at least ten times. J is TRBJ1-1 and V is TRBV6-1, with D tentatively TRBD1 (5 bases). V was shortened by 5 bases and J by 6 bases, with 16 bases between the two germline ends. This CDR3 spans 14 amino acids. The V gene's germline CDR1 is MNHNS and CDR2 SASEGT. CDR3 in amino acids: CASSSHGGRAEAFF. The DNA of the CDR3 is TGTGCCAGCAGTTCCCATGGGGGTCGAGCTGAAGCTTTCTTT.

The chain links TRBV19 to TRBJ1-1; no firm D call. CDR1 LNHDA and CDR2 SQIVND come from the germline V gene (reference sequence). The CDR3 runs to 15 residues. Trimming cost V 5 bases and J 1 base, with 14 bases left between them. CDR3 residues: CASSYNKKRNTEAFF. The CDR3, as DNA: TGTGCCAGTAGTTACAACAAGAAAAGGAACACTGAAGCTTTCTTT.

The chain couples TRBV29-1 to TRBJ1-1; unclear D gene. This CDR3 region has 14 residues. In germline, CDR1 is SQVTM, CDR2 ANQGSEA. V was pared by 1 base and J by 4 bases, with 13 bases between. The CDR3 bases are TGCAGCGTTGAAGGAGCTTACTTGTTCACTGAAGCTTTCTTT. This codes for CSVEGAYLFTEAFF. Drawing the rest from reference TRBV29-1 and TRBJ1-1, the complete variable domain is SAVISQKPSRDICQRGTSLTIQCQVDSQVTMMFWYRQQPGQSLTLIATANQGSEATYESGFVIDKFPISRPNLTFSTLTVSNMSPEDSSIYLCSVEGAYLFTEAFFGQGTRLTVV.

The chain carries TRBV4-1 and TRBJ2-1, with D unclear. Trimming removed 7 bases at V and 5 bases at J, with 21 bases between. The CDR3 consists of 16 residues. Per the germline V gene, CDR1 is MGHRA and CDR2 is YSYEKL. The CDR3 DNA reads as TGCGCCAGCACCAAAGTGTCGGTCAACCTAAACAATGAGCAGTTCTTC. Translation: CASTKVSVNLNNEQFF.

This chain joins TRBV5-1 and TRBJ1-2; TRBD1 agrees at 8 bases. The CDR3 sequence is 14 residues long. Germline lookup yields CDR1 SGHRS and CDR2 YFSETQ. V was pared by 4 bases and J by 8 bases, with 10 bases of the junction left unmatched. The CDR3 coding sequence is TGCGCCAGCAGCCAGGACAGGGTAATTTACGGCTACACCTTC. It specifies CASSQDRVIYGYTF.

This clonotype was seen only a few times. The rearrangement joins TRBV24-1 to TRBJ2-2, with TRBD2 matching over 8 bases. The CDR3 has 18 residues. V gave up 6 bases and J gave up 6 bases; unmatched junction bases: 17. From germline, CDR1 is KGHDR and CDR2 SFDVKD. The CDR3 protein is CATSLAGGDHFEPGELFF. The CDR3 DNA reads TGTGCCACCAGTCTGGCGGGGGGCGACCATTTTGAGCCCGGGGAGCTGTTTTTT.

The CDR3 DNA follows: TGTGCCAGCAGTTTTACTAGCGGGAGTATAGGTTTGTACAATGAGCAGTTCTTC. This translates into CASSFTSGSIGLYNEQFF. This chain connects TRBV27 to TRBJ2-1; 11 positions agree with TRBD2. V dropped 3 bases and J dropped 4; count of bases not matched to a gene: 11. The CDR3 is made up of 18 amino acids. Germline-derived CDR1 and CDR2 are MNHEY and SMNVEV (reference sequence).